This paragraph covers one T cell receptor (beta chain) sequence. What it binds is not known. Profiled with immunoSEQ multiplex PCR; TCRdb holds only in-frame clones, not every one. The sample yields 60,000 or so clones, 89% seen once. The CDR3 runs to 13 residues. Germline V lookup: CDR1 MNHEY, CDR2 SMNVEV (reference sequence). Deletions cut 6 bases from V and 4 bases from J, with 13 bases between. The record originates from a study of a mutant IDH1 vaccine in newly diagnosed glioma. Overall study context: Scheduled for weeks 1, 3, 5, 7, 11, 15, 19 and 23, eight vaccinations were given to patients. Onset of vaccination occurred 4-6 weeks following radiotherapy alone, or with temozolomide cycles. General study findings and limits: Altogether, almost 95% of patients exhibited vaccine-induced immune responses.

Indicated time point: week 11, during vaccination. Mutant IDH1 20-mer peptide, at 300 ug, made up each vaccine dose, with topical imiquimod. The sequences come from PBMCs, collected from a glioma patient whose treatment included an IDH1 peptide vaccine. This TCR derives from a man in his forties with glioma. The chain is built from TRBV27 and TRBJ2-7; D is unclear. CDR3 amino acids: CASSRAGWYEQYV. For the CDR3, the DNA is TGTGCCAGCAGCCGGGCAGGTTGGTACGAGCAGTACGTC.